Presented here are 30 T cell receptor beta chains from one specimen sequenced in a study of blood T cell repertoires in COVID-19. Data came from immunoSEQ multiplex PCR; TCRdb stores just in-frame clones and leaves some out. The profile shows under 85,000 clones, approximately 80% of them singletons. Sequencing was performed on peripheral blood. These TCRs come from a man aged 25-45 years with COVID-19, enrolled during active disease.

The genes are TRBV29-1 and TRBJ1-1; TRBD1 matches at 8 bases. After removal of 7 bases from V and 0 bases from J, the junction contained 13 bases not matched to a gene. CDR3 size: 16 residues. Germline-derived CDR1 and CDR2 are SQVTM and ANQGSEA. The CDR3 protein is CSALGTGGTMNTEAFF. CDR3 nucleotides: TGCAGCGCCCTGGGAACAGGGGGTACCATGAACACTGAAGCTTTCTTT.

The V gene is TRBV13, the J gene TRBJ2-1; D is unclear. The CDR3 is 13 amino acids. Germline values: CDR1 PRHDT, CDR2 FYEKMQ (reference sequence). Trimming stripped 5 bases from V and 0 bases from J, with 5 bases between. DNA for the CDR3: TGTGCCAGCAGCCCCAGCTCCTACAATGAGCAGTTCTTC. Amino acid sequence: CASSPSSYNEQFF. Filled out from reference TRBV13 and TRBJ2-1, the complete variable domain reads AAGVIQSPRHLIKEKRETATLKCYPIPRHDTVYWYQQGPGQDPQFLISFYEKMQSDKGSIPDRFSAQQFSDYHSELNMSSLELGDSALYFCASSPSSYNEQFFGPGTRLTVL.

The chain uses TRBV28 and TRBJ1-6; D call uncertain. V was cut by 9 bases and J by 0 bases, with 12 bases left in between. Germline V gives CDR1 MDHEN, CDR2 SYDVKM. The CDR3 consists of 15 residues. The DNA of the CDR3 is TGTGCCAGTTATGGAGGGAACTCCTATAATTCACCCCTCCACTTT. Its translation is CASYGGNSYNSPLHF.

This chain joins TRBV19 and TRBJ1-1; D call uncertain. The CDR3 has 15 amino acids. Germline V gene data show CDR1 as LNHDA and CDR2 as SQIVND (reference sequence). The V end lost 3 bases, the J end lost 0 bases, and 11 bases lay between the germline ends. DNA of the CDR3: TGTGCCAGTAGTATGCAGGCAGCCCTGAACACTGAAGCTTTCTTT. Translating it yields CASSMQAALNTEAFF.

This clone was seen a handful of times. The rearrangement uses TRBV3-1 (or the pseudogene TRBV3-2) and TRBJ1-1; 10 positions agree with TRBD1. V lost 8 bases and J lost 6; bases outside the gene matches: 9. The CDR3 covers 14 residues. CDR1 and CDR2 (germline): LGHDT, YNNKEL (reference sequence). The CDR3 DNA follows: TGTGCCAGCGGCAGACAGGGGGCGAGACCTGAAGCTTTCTTT. It translates to CASGRQGARPEAFF.

In DNA, the CDR3 is TGTGCCAGCAGCCCCTCCCCATCCAAGGAGTCTGGAAACACCATATATTTT. It encodes CASSPSPSKESGNTIYF. The chain joins TRBV7-8 to TRBJ1-3; D is uncertain. Germline V gives CDR1 SGHVS, CDR2 FQNEAQ. CDR3 length equals 17 residues. The V gene lost 5 bases and the J gene lost 1 base, with 18 bases spanning the gap.

The chain recombines TRBV28 with TRBJ1-2; D not certain. This CDR3 region has 12 residues. Germline assignment: CDR1 MDHEN and CDR2 SYDVKM. Trimming stripped 7 bases from V and 4 bases from J, with 10 bases between. This CDR3 is CASNRGGYGYTF. Here the CDR3 DNA reads TGTGCCAGCAACCGAGGTGGCTATGGCTACACCTTC.

The chain carries TRBV4-1 and TRBJ1-2; 11 bases are shared with TRBD1. V lost 1 base and J lost 5; bases outside the gene matches: 3. Germline V gene data show CDR1 as MGHRA and CDR2 as YSYEKL. The CDR3 sequence is 15 residues long. For the CDR3, the DNA is TGCGCCAGCAGCCAAGGAGGGACAGGGGGGTATGGCTACACCTTC. It encodes CASSQGGTGGYGYTF.

The chain carries TRBV3-1 (or the pseudogene TRBV3-2) and TRBJ1-1; 7 bases fit TRBD1. CDR1 and CDR2 (germline): LGHDT, YNNKEL (reference sequence). V shed 0 bases and J 4 bases; nucleotides not matched to a gene: 5. This CDR3 region has 15 residues. Here the CDR3 reads CASSQDSQGGTEAFF. In DNA form, the CDR3 reads TGTGCCAGCAGCCAAGATTCTCAGGGGGGCACTGAAGCTTTCTTT.

The chain is built from TRBV30 and TRBJ1-2, with TRBD1 matching over 9 bases. V shed 8 bases and J 5 bases; nucleotides not matched to a gene: 6. CDR1 and CDR2 from the germline V gene are GTSNPN and SVGIG (reference sequence). The CDR3 spans 12 residues. CDR3 bases: TGTGCCGGACAGGGGACGGGGTATGGCTACACCTTC. Amino acids: CAGQGTGYGYTF.

This clone occurred once. The chain links TRBV3-1 (or the pseudogene TRBV3-2) to TRBJ2-7; TRBD2 matches 8 bases. The CDR3 has 15 residues. CDR1 is LGHDT and CDR2 is YNNKEL in the germline V gene (reference sequence). V shed 3 bases, J shed 7 bases, and the junction held 11 bases outside the gene matches. Here the CDR3 reads CASSHQREPEGEQYF. CDR3 DNA sequence: TGTGCCAGCAGCCACCAGCGGGAGCCCGAGGGGGAGCAGTACTTC.

This chain connects TRBV5-6 to TRBJ2-7; 9 nucleotides match TRBD1. Germline V CDR1 and CDR2: SGHDT, YYEEEE. The CDR3 length is 13 residues. V lost 4 bases to trimming and J lost 6 bases; unmatched junction nucleotides: 5. CDR3 DNA sequence: TGTGCCAGCAGCCCCGGGACAGGGACCGAGCAGTACTTC. Its translation: CASSPGTGTEQYF.

The V and J genes are TRBV6-1 and TRBJ2-1; 12 nucleotides align to TRBD2. CDR1 is MNHNS and CDR2 is SASEGT in the germline V gene. V gave up 4 bases and J gave up 8 bases; unmatched junction bases: 12. This CDR3 contains 17 residues. The CDR3 DNA is TGTGCCAGCAGTGGGGTTATCGGACTAGCGGGGCGGGATGAGCAGTTCTTC. The encoded protein is CASSGVIGLAGRDEQFF.

The chain is built from TRBV19 and TRBJ2-1; D may be TRBD2 (5 bases). There are 17 residues in the CDR3. Per the germline V gene, CDR1 is LNHDA and CDR2 is SQIVND (reference sequence). V lost 4 bases and J lost 8, with 24 bases in between. CDR3 coding DNA: TGTGCCAGTAGTAGGGTTCTGGCTCGGCGGTCGGGGTATGAGCAGTTCTTC. Encoded protein: CASSRVLARRSGYEQFF.

The rearrangement joins TRBV6-5 to TRBJ2-7, with 9 bases identical to TRBD1. With 7 bases clipped from V and 4 bases from J, the junction kept 11 bases outside the gene matches. The germline CDR1 and CDR2 sequences are MNHEY and SVGAGI. This CDR3 has 15 residues. This CDR3 is CASTRLGQGDYEQYF. The CDR3, as DNA: TGTGCCAGCACTCGACTGGGACAGGGAGATTACGAGCAGTACTTC.

A word on this clone: A much larger clone sits a single nucleotide away, making a read error possible. Other DNA sequences within the sample encode an identical CDR3. The V call is TRBV7-2, the J call TRBJ2-7, with D perhaps TRBD2 (5 bases). Trimming shortened V by 11 bases and J by 2 bases, and 16 bases separated the two germline ends. The germline V gene encodes CDR1 SGHTA and CDR2 FQGNSA. The CDR3 contains 13 residues. The CDR3 reads CAGGVGDAYEQYF. In nucleotides, the CDR3 is TGTGCCGGTGGGGTGGGAGACGCCTACGAGCAGTACTTC.

The chain couples TRBV7-2 to TRBJ2-7, with 9 bases identical to TRBD1. Germline trimming cut 8 bases from V and 11 bases from J; bases unmatched to any gene: 7. From germline, CDR1 is SGHTA and CDR2 FQGNSA. This CDR3 spans 11 amino acids. The CDR3 bases are TGTGCCAGCGGCAGGGACAGGGTAGAGTACTTC. Translation gives CASGRDRVEYF.

The V gene is TRBV7-8, the J gene TRBJ2-1; perhaps TRBD2 as D (5 bases). Germline V gene lookup returns CDR1 SGHVS and CDR2 FQNEAQ. The CDR3 loop spans 14 amino acids. V was cut by 1 base and J by 10 bases, with 14 bases left in between. The CDR3 here is CASSLEGLALEQFF. The CDR3 DNA is TGTGCCAGCAGCTTAGAAGGGCTAGCCCTAGAGCAGTTCTTC.

This clone showed up just a few times. The J gene is TRBJ2-1, the V gene TRBV10-1; 10 nucleotides align to TRBD2. V lost 0 bases and J lost 8; bases outside the gene matches: 7. The V gene's germline CDR1 is WNHNN and CDR2 SYGVQD (reference sequence). The CDR3 totals 16 residues. CDR3 protein: CASSESGTSARDEQFF. In DNA, the CDR3 is TGCGCCAGCAGTGAGTCAGGGACTAGCGCTCGGGATGAGCAGTTCTTC.

V and J are TRBV29-1 and TRBJ2-2, with TRBD1 identical over 7 bases. The germline V gene encodes CDR1 SQVTM and CDR2 ANQGSEA. The CDR3 is made up of 15 amino acids. V lost 5 bases, J lost 3 bases, and 9 bases stayed unmatched. The CDR3 DNA sequence: TGCAGCGTTTCCTGGGGACAGACCTACACCGGGGAGCTGTTTTTT. This sequence encodes CSVSWGQTYTGELFF.

The chain links TRBV7-9 to TRBJ2-7, with 7 nucleotides matching TRBD2. With V trimmed by 6 bases and J by 0 bases, 11 bases remained unmatched. Germline CDR1 SEHNR, CDR2 FQNEAQ (reference sequence). The CDR3 runs to 16 residues. CDR3 DNA: TGTGCCAGCAGTCCCGGCGGCGGGAGAGCCTCCTACGAGCAGTACTTC. It translates to CASSPGGGRASYEQYF.

This chain joins TRBV13 and TRBJ2-1, with 7 bases identical to TRBD1. V lost 5 bases, J lost 11 bases, and 6 bases stayed unmatched. The germline V gene encodes CDR1 PRHDT and CDR2 FYEKMQ (reference sequence). This CDR3 is 12 amino acids long. CDR3 loop: CASSPKTGKQFF. Here the CDR3 DNA reads TGTGCCAGCAGCCCCAAGACAGGGAAGCAGTTCTTC.

The chain couples TRBV5-5 to TRBJ1-2, with D possibly TRBD1 on 6 matching bases. CDR1 SGHKS and CDR2 YYEKEE come from the germline V gene (reference sequence). This CDR3 spans 17 amino acids. The V and J ends lost 0 bases and 7 bases respectively, with 22 bases between them. The DNA for the CDR3 is TGTGCCAGCAGCTTGGTACAGGGCCCCAAGTCAGTTCGTGGCTACACCTTC. This gives the protein CASSLVQGPKSVRGYTF.

This chain's CDR3 is CASGTGRDNYGYTF. In nucleotides, the CDR3 is TGTGCCAGCGGTACAGGTAGAGATAACTATGGCTACACCTTC. The genes are TRBV6-5 and TRBJ1-2, with D possibly matching TRBD1 (5 bases). Germline CDR1 MNHEY, CDR2 SVGAGI. The length of the CDR3 is 14 residues. Trimming shortened V by 8 bases and J by 1 base, and 14 bases separated the two germline ends.

This rearrangement joins TRBV6-5 to TRBJ2-1, with 8 nucleotides matching TRBD2. The CDR3 totals 14 residues. Unmatched junction bases numbered 5, after V lost 8 bases and J lost 2 bases. Germline CDR1 and CDR2: MNHEY and SVGAGI. The CDR3, as DNA: TGTGCCAGCGGTCGGCGGGAGGCCTACAATGAGCAGTTCTTC. Amino acids: CASGRREAYNEQFF.

This clone has more than one count but fewer than ten. V gene TRBV18 combines with J gene TRBJ2-7, with TRBD2 matching over 7 bases. This CDR3 is 15 amino acids long. Germline V CDR1 and CDR2: KGHSH, LQKENI. After removal of 4 bases from V and 4 bases from J, the junction contained 10 bases not matched to a gene. CDR3 DNA: TGTGCCAGCTCACTTGAGGCGGGGGTAAAGTACGAGCAGTACTTC. This codes for CASSLEAGVKYEQYF.

The genes are TRBV28 and TRBJ2-5; a possible D gene is TRBD1 (6 bases). Germline V gene sequence: CDR1 MDHEN, CDR2 SYDVKM. This CDR3 has 13 amino acids. V shed 7 bases and J shed 3 bases, with 12 bases lying between them. This CDR3 reads CASTPNREETQYF. The DNA for the CDR3 is TGTGCCAGCACCCCCAACAGGGAAGAGACCCAGTACTTC.

This clone has only one observation. V and J are TRBV14 and TRBJ1-1; 10 nucleotides line up with TRBD1. CDR3 length: 13 residues. Unmatched junction bases numbered 3, after V lost 6 bases and J lost 5 bases. Germline V gene sequence: CDR1 SGHDN, CDR2 FVKESK. The DNA for the CDR3 is TGTGCCAGCAGGGGACAGGGGCGAACTGAAGCTTTCTTT. It encodes CASRGQGRTEAFF.

The chain carries TRBV4-3 and TRBJ2-1; a possible D gene is TRBD2 (6 bases). Between the trimmed V and J ends, which lost 1 base and 5 bases, there was a span of 15 bases. The CDR3 contains 16 residues. Per germline, CDR1 LGHNA and CDR2 YSLEER. The CDR3 protein is CASSQAPGLRDNEQFF. In DNA form, the CDR3 reads TGCGCCAGCAGCCAAGCCCCGGGACTCCGCGACAATGAGCAGTTCTTC.

The gene calls are TRBV9 and TRBJ2-2, with TRBD1 as a possible D gene (5 bases). Germline V gene sequence: CDR1 SGDLS, CDR2 YYNGEE. The CDR3 extends over 14 amino acids. The germline V and J ends were trimmed by 0 bases and 5 bases, with 8 bases remaining between them. In DNA form, the CDR3 reads TGTGCCAGCAGCGTAGACAGGCTAACCGGGGAGCTGTTTTTT. Translating gives CASSVDRLTGELFF.